The subject of this entry is one TCR beta chain. A read error may account for a junction end that differs from germline. In germline, CDR1 is SSHAT, CDR2 FNYEAQ (reference sequence). This CDR3 spans 15 amino acids. TCRdb's table, derived via immunoSEQ multiplex PCR, lists solely in-frame clones and lacks some. The sample lists over 200,000 clones, about 88% occurring once. This specimen comes from a study of blood T cell repertoires in COVID-19. For the study at large: Sources were T cells, B-cell-depleted T cells, or PBMCs; the material itself was cDNA or gDNA.

This TCR derives from an older woman with acute or convalescent COVID-19. J is TRBJ2-3 and V is TRBV7-7; D possibly corresponds to TRBD2 (5 bases). Sequenced: peripheral blood. CDR3 nucleotide sequence: TGTGCTAGCAGCCTAGGACTTCCTAGCACAGATACGCAGTATTTT. Translating it yields CASSLGLPSTDTQYF.